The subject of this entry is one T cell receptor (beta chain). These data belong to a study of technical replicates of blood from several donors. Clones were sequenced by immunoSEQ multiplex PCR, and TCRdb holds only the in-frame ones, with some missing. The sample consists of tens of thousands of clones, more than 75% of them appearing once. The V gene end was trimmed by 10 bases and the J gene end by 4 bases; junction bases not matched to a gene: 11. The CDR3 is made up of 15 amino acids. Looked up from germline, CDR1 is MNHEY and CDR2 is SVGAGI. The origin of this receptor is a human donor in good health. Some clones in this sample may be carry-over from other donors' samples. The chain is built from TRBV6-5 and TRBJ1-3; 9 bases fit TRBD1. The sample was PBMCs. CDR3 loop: CATRGDRVWGNTIYF. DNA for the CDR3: TGTGCCACGCGGGGGGACAGGGTTTGGGGAAACACCATATATTTT.